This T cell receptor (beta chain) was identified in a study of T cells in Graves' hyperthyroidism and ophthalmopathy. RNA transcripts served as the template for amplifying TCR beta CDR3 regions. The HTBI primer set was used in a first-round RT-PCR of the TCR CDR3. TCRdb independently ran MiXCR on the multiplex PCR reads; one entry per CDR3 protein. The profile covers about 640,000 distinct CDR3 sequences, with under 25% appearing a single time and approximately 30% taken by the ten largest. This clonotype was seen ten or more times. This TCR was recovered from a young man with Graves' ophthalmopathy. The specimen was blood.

Here the CDR3 DNA reads TGTGCCAGCAGTTTAGACAGGGGCTATGGCTACACCTTC. Translating it yields CASSLDRGYGYTF. The chain joins TRBV12-3 or TRBV12-4 to TRBJ1-2; TRBD1 aligns across 7 bases. V shed 1 base and J 4 bases; nucleotides not matched to a gene: 0. This CDR3 spans 13 amino acids.